The 6 T cell receptor beta chains given below trace back to one sample, sequenced in a study of T-cell memory formation after mild COVID-19. Via MiXCR, TCRdb re-called the 5' RACE reads, giving one row per CDR3 protein. This table holds tens of thousands of distinct CDR3 sequences, roughly 26% found once. The sequenced sample consisted of PBMCs or a T cell subset sorted from them (not recorded which). The receptors shown here come from a man younger than 35 who had mild COVID-19 (a few samples of this study predate the infection). Cell type and time point are not known.

V is TRBV5-1 and J is TRBJ1-6, with D possibly matching TRBD1 (5 bases). Between the trimmed V and J ends, which lost 6 bases and 8 bases, there was a span of 15 bases. The CDR3 extends over 14 amino acids. Germline CDR1 is SGHRS and CDR2 is YFSETQ. CDR3 DNA sequence: TGCGCCAGCAAGAAGGGGCCAGTCGATTCACCCCTCCACTTT. This gives the protein CASKKGPVDSPLHF.

About this clonotype: The junction and the germline gene differ at one end; a read error may be behind it. The chain joins TRBV4-3 to TRBJ2-2, with D unresolved. The CDR3 runs to 15 residues. Germline CDR1 is LGHNA and CDR2 is YSLEER. CDR3 amino acids: CASSQDVMDTGELFF. The CDR3 DNA is TGCGCCAGCAGTCAAGACGTGATGGACACCGGGGAGCTGTTTTTT.

This clonotype was recorded a few times. The chain's CDR3 is CASSQMGRRGDTQYF. The DNA for the CDR3 is TGCGCCAGCAGCCAAATGGGGAGGAGGGGAGATACGCAGTATTTT. V usage is TRBV4-1 and J usage is TRBJ2-3, with TRBD2 as a possible D gene (6 bases). Trimming took off 2 bases at V and 5 bases at J, with 14 bases between the two ends. This CDR3 region has 15 residues. CDR1 is MGHRA and CDR2 is YSYEKL in the germline V gene.

This clonotype appeared a few times. The chain recombines TRBV20-1 with TRBJ2-7; D gene uncertain. From germline, CDR1 is DFQATT and CDR2 SNEGSKA (reference sequence). V was trimmed by 0 bases and J by 0 bases, leaving 18 bases between them. CDR3 size: 17 residues. CDR3 region: CSARDHNTVLYSYEQYF. The DNA for the CDR3 is TGCAGTGCTAGAGATCACAACACGGTCCTTTACTCCTACGAGCAGTACTTC.

The chain is built from TRBV6-2 or TRBV6-3 and TRBJ1-2; tentatively, D is TRBD1 (5 bases). V shed 4 bases and J shed 3 bases, with 15 bases lying between them. Per germline, CDR1 MNHEY and CDR2 SVGEGT. The CDR3 length is 15 residues. CDR3 nucleotides: TGTGCCAGCAGTTCGGAGGGGATCGGCGACTATGGCTACACCTTC. Amino acid sequence: CASSSEGIGDYGYTF.

This clonotype was detected a few times. The chain carries TRBV12-3 or TRBV12-4 and TRBJ2-1; 10 bases match TRBD1. V trimming: 7 bases; J trimming: 4 bases; junction bases outside the gene matches: 7. The CDR3 extends over 15 amino acids. CDR3 DNA sequence: TGTGCCAGCACGGACGGGACAGGGGATTACAATGAGCAGTTCTTC. Translation: CASTDGTGDYNEQFF.